These 13 T cell receptor beta chains were sequenced from one sample in a study of cytomegalovirus exposure and HLA in healthy donors (dated by TCRdb to 2017 to 2019). The method behind the library was the immunoSEQ multiplex PCR assay. The multiplex PCR relied on a mix of 60 forward primers for TCR Vbeta segments and 13 reverse primers for TCR Jbeta segments. This immuneACCESS table, as held by TCRdb, lists in-frame sequences with V and J called but not all clones. Of the missing ones, under half trace to an unresolved V gene in checked studies; the others have no known cause. The sample profile shows about 180,000 clones; roughly 79% of them were found once. The leading ten clones occupy around 3% of the sample. The sequenced material came from PBMCs. The receptors stem from a male donor in good health and CMV-seronegative.

The J gene is TRBJ1-5, the V gene TRBV28; 9 nucleotides agree with TRBD1. Germline V gene data show CDR1 as MDHEN and CDR2 as SYDVKM. CDR3 length: 15 residues. With V trimmed by 5 bases and J by 4 bases, 6 bases remained unmatched. The CDR3 loop reads CASSPSDRGNQPQHF. The CDR3 DNA is TGTGCCAGCAGTCCGTCGGACAGGGGAAATCAGCCCCAGCATTTT.

The chain has TRBV27 and TRBJ2-3; 13 bases fit TRBD2. The V gene's germline CDR1 is MNHEY and CDR2 SMNVEV (reference sequence). The CDR3 is 16 amino acids. V trimming: 5 bases; J trimming: 5 bases; junction bases outside the gene matches: 7. The CDR3 is CASSLTSGGGLDTQYF. CDR3 DNA: TGTGCCAGCAGTCTTACTAGCGGGGGGGGCCTAGATACGCAGTATTTT.

The rearrangement uses TRBV6-5 and TRBJ2-1, with a weak D call TRBD2 (6 bases). The germline gives CDR1 MNHEY, CDR2 SVGAGI. The CDR3 consists of 12 residues. The V gene lost 6 bases and the J gene lost 8 bases, with 11 bases spanning the gap. CDR3 in amino acids: CASSLGGDEQFF. CDR3 in DNA: TGTGCCAGCAGCCTCGGCGGGGATGAGCAGTTCTTC.

This clone has just a few counts. CDR3 loop: CASSFAPQQAQHF. The CDR3 coding sequence is TGTGCCAGCAGTTTCGCCCCTCAGCAGGCCCAGCATTTT. The J gene is TRBJ1-5, the V gene TRBV28; D not resolved. Germline lookup yields CDR1 MDHEN and CDR2 SYDVKM. V dropped 3 bases and J dropped 11 bases, with 14 bases sitting between them. This CDR3 has 13 amino acids.

A single count supports this clone. In the same sample, other DNA sequences code for this CDR3. The chain employs TRBV2 and TRBJ1-5; 7 positions agree with TRBD1. V lost 4 bases, J lost 4 bases, and 4 bases stayed unmatched. CDR1 and CDR2 from the germline V gene are SNHLY and FYNNEI. This CDR3 is built from 14 residues. The CDR3, as DNA: TGTGCCAGCAGTGGGACAGGCGGAAATCAGCCCCAGCATTTT. This encodes CASSGTGGNQPQHF. Together with reference TRBV2 and TRBJ1-5, the CDR3 gives the full variable domain: EPEVTQTPSHQVTQMGQEVILRCVPISNHLYFYWYRQILGQKVEFLVSFYNNEISEKSEIFDDQFSVERPDGSNFTLKIRSTKLEDSAMYFCASSGTGGNQPQHFGDGTRLSIL.

This chain uses TRBV9 with TRBJ2-4; TRBD2 might be the D (5 bases). The V and J ends lost 4 bases and 10 bases respectively, with 21 bases between them. The germline gives CDR1 SGDLS, CDR2 YYNGEE. The CDR3 contains 15 residues. As DNA, the CDR3 is TGTGCCAGCAGCCCATCCTCCGGGGTAGGCACTATTCAGTACTTC. Translating gives CASSPSSGVGTIQYF.

The chain joins TRBV27 to TRBJ1-1; 7 bases are a match to TRBD1. The germline CDR1 and CDR2 sequences are MNHEY and SMNVEV (reference sequence). This CDR3 comprises 16 residues. V gave up 4 bases and J gave up 2 bases; unmatched junction bases: 10. The CDR3 DNA is TGTGCCAGCAGTTCGCCTCCGGGACAGCTTAACACTGAAGCTTTCTTT. Protein: CASSSPPGQLNTEAFF.

On this clone: Sequence at one end of the junction differs from germline and may be a read error. This CDR3 is also generated by other DNA sequences in the sample. The chain is built from TRBV15 and TRBJ2-6; D remains unclear. Germline CDR1 LNHNV, CDR2 YYDKDF (reference sequence). The CDR3 is 14 amino acids. The CDR3 protein is CATSRTGVANVLTF. The CDR3, as DNA: TGTGCCACCAGCAGGACCGGAGTGGCCAACGTCCTGACCTTC.

The V gene is TRBV10-2, the J gene TRBJ1-6; 7 bases fit TRBD1. V shed 6 bases and J 8 bases; nucleotides not matched to a gene: 10. This CDR3 has 15 amino acids. Germline CDR1 is WSHSY and CDR2 is SAAADI. The CDR3 loop is CASRVGTARDSPLHF. In nucleotides, the CDR3 is TGCGCCAGCAGGGTGGGGACAGCTCGTGATTCACCCCTCCACTTT.

CDR3: CASSPVSENQPQHF. The CDR3 nucleotides read TGTGCCAGTAGCCCCGTGAGTGAAAATCAGCCCCAGCATTTT. The V and J genes are TRBV19 and TRBJ1-5, with unresolved D. The V end was cut by 6 bases, the J end by 4 bases, with 13 bases between. CDR1 and CDR2 from the germline V gene are LNHDA and SQIVND (reference sequence). The CDR3 has 14 residues.

This clone was picked up a small number of times. The chain combines TRBV27 with TRBJ1-5, with 9 bases that match TRBD1. V was pared by 5 bases and J by 2 bases, with 13 bases of the junction left unmatched. CDR1 and CDR2 from the germline V gene are MNHEY and SMNVEV (reference sequence). CDR3 length: 18 amino acids. As DNA, the CDR3 is TGTGCCAGCAGTGGGGGGACAGGGATTCTACTAGGCAATCAGCCCCAGCATTTT. Protein product: CASSGGTGILLGNQPQHF.

The gene calls are TRBV30 and TRBJ1-5, with D possibly TRBD1 on 6 matching bases. Germline values: CDR1 GTSNPN, CDR2 SVGIG (reference sequence). The length of the CDR3 is 15 residues. The V and J ends lost 3 bases and 1 base respectively, with 13 bases between them. CDR3 protein: CAWRLGGASNQPQHF. The CDR3 DNA sequence: TGTGCCTGGAGATTAGGGGGGGCGAGCAATCAGCCCCAGCATTTT.

The genes are TRBV6-1 and TRBJ2-7, with 9 bases identical to TRBD2. The CDR3 covers 15 residues. Germline V gives CDR1 MNHNS, CDR2 SASEGT. V lost 5 bases, J lost 2 bases, and 7 bases stayed unmatched. The DNA for the CDR3 is TGTGCCAGCAGTCGGACTAGCGCGTATCCCTACGAGCAGTACTTC. Protein: CASSRTSAYPYEQYF.